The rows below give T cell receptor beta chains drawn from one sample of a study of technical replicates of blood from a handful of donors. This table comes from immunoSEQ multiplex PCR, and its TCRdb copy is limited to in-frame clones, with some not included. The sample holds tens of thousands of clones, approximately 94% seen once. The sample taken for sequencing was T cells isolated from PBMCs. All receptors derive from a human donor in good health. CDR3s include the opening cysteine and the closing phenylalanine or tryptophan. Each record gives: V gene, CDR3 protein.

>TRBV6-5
CASSRQGKRNEQFF
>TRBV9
CASSGDRGSYEQYF
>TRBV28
CASSFVGQATNNEQFF
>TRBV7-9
CASSPSPGGPELFF
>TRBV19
CASSTRTGHYEQYF
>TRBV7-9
CASSSGRSSYNEQFF
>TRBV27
CASSFGQTGYGYTF
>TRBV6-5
CASRPDSLPYEQYF
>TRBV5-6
CASSLGSLMNTEAFF
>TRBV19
CASSPGQGRLRSPLHF
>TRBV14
CASSRRQGYYEQYF
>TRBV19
CASNRIVEPNDSEQYF
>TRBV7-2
CASSPREGRVPRTDTQYF
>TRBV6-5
CASSYVGRVEGYGYTF
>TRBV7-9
CASSQKRGSTGELFF
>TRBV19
CASSIFSQNLNQPQHF
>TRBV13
CASSLAGAGIWDEQFF
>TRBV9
CASSVRELNTEAFF
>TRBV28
CASSFPPGQSTDTQYF
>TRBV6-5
CASSTTTGGNEKLFF
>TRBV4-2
CASSQVKGLAGGLQETQYF
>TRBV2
CASSNGNTIYF
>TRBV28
CACGDLGQPQHF
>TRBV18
CASSPPSHPNTEAFF
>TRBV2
CASSLDRGGEPQHF
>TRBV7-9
CASSRLAGSYNEQFF
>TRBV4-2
CASSQNGEQGTYGNTIYF
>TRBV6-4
CASSPTPGTSGYNEQFF
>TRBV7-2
CASSSWTSGLYEQYF
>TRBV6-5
CASSYGGGATGELFF
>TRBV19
CASSIRGEATEAFF
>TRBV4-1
CASSHYQGVGTEAFF